This entry lists 18 T cell receptor beta chains sequenced from one sample in a study of T cells in Graves' hyperthyroidism and ophthalmopathy. The CDR3 regions of TCR beta were amplified from RNA transcripts. The HTBI primer set was used in a first-round RT-PCR of the TCR CDR3. TCRdb redid the calling of the multiplex PCR reads with MiXCR, one entry per CDR3 protein. Of approximately 640,000 distinct CDR3 sequences in the sample, roughly 46% were seen once. The source material was peripheral blood or thyroid tissue (not recorded which). The receptors shown here come from an adult man with Graves' disease, either hyperthyroidism or ophthalmopathy (not recorded which).

J is TRBJ1-4 and V is TRBV11-1; 10 bases match TRBD1. The J segment lost 7 bases and the V segment lost 4 bases, leaving 9 bases of the junction unmatched. The V gene's germline CDR1 is SGHAT and CDR2 FQDESV (reference sequence). CDR3 length: 16 amino acids. The DNA of the CDR3 is TGTGCCAGCAGCTCACGAAGGACAGGGGGAATTGAAAAACTGTTTTTT. Its protein product is CASSSRRTGGIEKLFF. Supplemented by reference TRBV11-1 and TRBJ1-4, the full variable domain reads EAEVAQSPRYKITEKSQAVAFWCDPISGHATLYWYRQILGQGPELLVQFQDESVVDDSQLPKDRFSAERLKGVDSTLKIQPAELGDSAMYLCASSSRRTGGIEKLFFGSGTQLSVL.

The rearrangement joins TRBV20-1 to TRBJ2-2, with D maybe TRBD1 (5 bases). Looked up from germline, CDR1 is DFQATT and CDR2 is SNEGSKA (reference sequence). This CDR3 spans 17 amino acids. V was pared by 1 base and J by 0 bases, with 15 bases between. CDR3 region: CSARVTGKKANTGELFF. The CDR3 nucleotides read TGCAGTGCTAGAGTCACAGGAAAAAAGGCGAACACCGGGGAGCTGTTTTTT.

The chain combines TRBV19 with TRBJ1-1, with no clear D. Trimming stripped 7 bases from V and 1 base from J, with 10 bases between. CDR1 is LNHDA, CDR2 SQIVND, per germline (reference sequence). The CDR3 is made up of 13 amino acids. The CDR3 coding sequence is TGTGCCAGTAAGTACCGGACGAACACTGAAGCTTTCTTT. It yields the protein CASKYRTNTEAFF.

In its sample, this clonotype was seen many times. The CDR3 bases are TGTGCCAGCAGTCGAAATGAAAAACTGTTTTTT. Translation gives CASSRNEKLFF. V usage is TRBV25-1 and J usage is TRBJ1-4, with no clear D. The CDR3 runs 11 residues. Looked up from germline, CDR1 is MGHDK and CDR2 is SYGVNS. V was pared by 5 bases and J by 5 bases, with 3 bases between.

The rearrangement joins TRBV7-9 to TRBJ1-1; 7 bases are a match to TRBD1. CDR1 SEHNR and CDR2 FQNEAQ come from the germline V gene (reference sequence). Unmatched junction bases numbered 11, after V lost 3 bases and J lost 7 bases. The CDR3 is 15 residues long. CDR3 protein: CASSLIQGVYHEAFF. The CDR3 DNA sequence: TGTGCCAGCAGCTTGATCCAGGGGGTATACCATGAAGCTTTCTTT.

The rearrangement joins TRBV20-1 to TRBJ2-5, with TRBD1 identical over 7 bases. Losses at the gene ends were 2 bases for V and 4 bases for J; bases not matched to a gene: 10. The CDR3 consists of 15 residues. Germline V gene lookup returns CDR1 DFQATT and CDR2 SNEGSKA (reference sequence). The CDR3 sequence is CSARSLTGSLETQYF. The CDR3 nucleotides read TGCAGTGCTAGATCCCTGACAGGGAGTCTAGAGACCCAGTACTTC.

This clonotype showed up just a few times. The gene calls are TRBV20-1 and TRBJ1-1; 7 nucleotides align to TRBD1. Germline V CDR1 and CDR2: DFQATT, SNEGSKA (reference sequence). Unmatched junction bases numbered 9, after V lost 2 bases and J lost 0 bases. The CDR3 extends over 16 amino acids. The CDR3 nucleotides read TGCAGTGCTAGACGACGGGACAGACCTATGAACACTGAAGCTTTCTTT. It specifies CSARRRDRPMNTEAFF.

This clonotype occurred many times. The chain employs TRBV7-9 and TRBJ2-7; D call uncertain. This CDR3 has 12 amino acids. Trimming stripped 1 base from V and 7 bases from J, with 8 bases between. Germline-derived CDR1 and CDR2 are SEHNR and FQNEAQ (reference sequence). The CDR3 region is CASSLGMGEQYF. CDR3 in DNA: TGTGCCAGCAGCTTAGGTATGGGGGAGCAGTACTTC.

The rearrangement uses TRBV20-1 and TRBJ1-2; a weak D match, TRBD1 (6 bases). V dropped 4 bases and J dropped 4 bases, with 13 bases sitting between them. Germline loops: CDR1 DFQATT, CDR2 SNEGSKA (reference sequence). This CDR3 has 13 residues. The CDR3 region has the DNA TGCAGTGCTAAGTCACAGGGATCCTATGGCTACACCTTC. Protein: CSAKSQGSYGYTF.

The chain links TRBV20-1 to TRBJ2-7; 11 bases fit TRBD2. CDR1 is DFQATT and CDR2 is SNEGSKA in the germline V gene (reference sequence). The CDR3 runs to 13 residues. V trimming: 4 bases; J trimming: 4 bases; junction bases outside the gene matches: 3. The CDR3 spells CSAKLAGDYEQYF. CDR3 DNA: TGCAGTGCTAAACTAGCGGGAGATTACGAGCAGTACTTC.

Note on this clonotype: A single base separates this from a much larger clone, so it may be a read error. The chain employs TRBV2 and TRBJ1-4, with a weak D call TRBD1 (5 bases). This CDR3 region has 13 residues. Germline values: CDR1 SNHLY, CDR2 FYNNEI. CDR3 loop: CASNEGFNERLFF. DNA of the CDR3: TGTGCCAGCAACGAGGGGTTCAATGAAAGACTGTTTTTT. The complete variable domain, with remaining parts taken from reference TRBV2 and TRBJ1-4, reads EPEVTQTPSHQVTQMGQEVILRCVPISNHLYFYWYRQILGQKVEFLVSFYNNEISEKSEIFDDQFSVERPDGSNFTLKIRSTKLEDSAMYFCASNEGFNERLFFGSGTQLSVL.

The sample holds a few counts of this clonotype. This chain connects TRBV7-8 to TRBJ1-5; D is perhaps TRBD1 (6 bases). Germline loops: CDR1 SGHVS, CDR2 FQNEAQ. The CDR3 totals 14 residues. V was clipped by 6 bases and J by 2 bases, with 11 bases between them. CDR3 bases: TGTGCCAGCAGGGAGGGGGGCCGCAATCAGCCCCAGCATTTT. Its translation: CASREGGRNQPQHF.

The table lists this clonotype with many counts. The genes are TRBV7-6 and TRBJ2-3; D unclear. Per the germline V gene, CDR1 is SGHVS and CDR2 is FNYEAQ. V lost 0 bases to trimming and J lost 4 bases, with 5 bases between them. There are 13 residues in the CDR3. CDR3 protein: CASSLAGADTQYF. The CDR3 DNA follows: TGTGCCAGCAGCTTAGCCGGCGCAGATACGCAGTATTTT.

The V gene is TRBV20-1, the J gene TRBJ1-2, with 9 nucleotides matching TRBD1. Germline CDR1 DFQATT, CDR2 SNEGSKA (reference sequence). Trimming at V came to 4 bases and at J to 3 bases, leaving 9 bases not matched to a gene. The CDR3 has 15 residues. The CDR3 loop is CSATPGTGFHYGYTF. The CDR3, as DNA: TGCAGTGCTACGCCCGGGACAGGGTTTCACTATGGCTACACCTTC.

In this sample, this clonotype turned up a few times. The gene calls are TRBV9 and TRBJ2-7, with D unclear. This CDR3 contains 14 residues. Trimming removed 2 bases at V and 2 bases at J, with 11 bases between. Germline-derived CDR1 and CDR2 are SGDLS and YYNGEE. CDR3 region: CASSVGGVAYEQYF. The DNA of the CDR3 is TGTGCCAGCAGCGTTGGTGGGGTGGCCTACGAGCAGTACTTC.

This clonotype was seen a few times. This chain uses TRBV7-8 with TRBJ2-7, with D possibly being TRBD2 (6 bases). The length of the CDR3 is 14 residues. Germline loops: CDR1 SGHVS, CDR2 FQNEAQ. V lost 5 bases to trimming and J lost 6 bases, with 17 bases between them. The CDR3 nucleotides are TGTGCCAGCAGCCGGGGGAGTCCCCCCCTCGAGCAGTACTTC. It is translated as CASSRGSPPLEQYF.

This clonotype occurred a few times. V gene TRBV20-1 combines with J gene TRBJ1-5, with D possibly matching TRBD1 (6 bases). This CDR3 region has 13 residues. Per the germline V gene, CDR1 is DFQATT and CDR2 is SNEGSKA (reference sequence). Trimming pared 2 bases from V and 9 bases from J, leaving 14 bases between. The CDR3 loop is CSARQGSLTPQHF. CDR3 DNA: TGCAGTGCTAGACAGGGGTCGTTAACGCCCCAGCATTTT.

This chain links TRBV9 with TRBJ1-2; D uncertain. CDR1 and CDR2 (germline): SGDLS, YYNGEE. This CDR3 comprises 15 residues. V lost 0 bases and J lost 1, with 10 bases in between. The CDR3 DNA follows: TGTGCCAGCAGCGTAGACCCAGCGAATAACTATGGCTACACCTTC. Its translation is CASSVDPANNYGYTF. The complete variable domain, with remaining parts taken from reference TRBV9 and TRBJ1-2, reads DSGVTQTPKHLITATGQRVTLRCSPRSGDLSVYWYQQSLDQGLQFLIQYYNGEERAKGNILERFSAQQFPDLHSELNLSSLELGDSALYFCASSVDPANNYGYTFGSGTRLTVV.